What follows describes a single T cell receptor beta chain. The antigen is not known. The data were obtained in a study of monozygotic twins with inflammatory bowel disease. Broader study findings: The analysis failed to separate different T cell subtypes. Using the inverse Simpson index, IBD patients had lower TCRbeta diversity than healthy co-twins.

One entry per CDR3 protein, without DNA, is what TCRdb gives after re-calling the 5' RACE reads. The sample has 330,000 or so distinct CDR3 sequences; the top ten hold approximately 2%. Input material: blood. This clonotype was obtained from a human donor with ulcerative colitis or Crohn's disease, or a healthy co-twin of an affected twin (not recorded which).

The CDR3 protein is CASSLGYGGGTDTQYF. This sequence joins TRBV12-3 or TRBV12-4 and TRBJ2-3; without DNA, the TCRdb call of TRBD1 cannot be checked. This CDR3 contains 16 residues.